This TCR beta chain was profiled in a study of T cells in Graves' hyperthyroidism and ophthalmopathy. General study results and limits: Prediction of ophthalmopathy progression came a median around 7.1 months pre-onset. In the analysis, a 13 V-J model separated ophthalmopathy from stable hyperthyroidism.

Trimming pared 3 bases from V and 7 bases from J, leaving 12 bases between. The CDR3 consists of 14 residues. The V gene's germline CDR1 is SGHDN and CDR2 FVKESK. Researchers took RNA transcripts and amplified the TCR beta CDR3 regions from them. RT-PCR in the first round (using the HTBI primer set) targeted the TCR CDR3. TCRdb independently ran MiXCR on the multiplex PCR reads; one entry per CDR3 protein. Of under 350,000 distinct CDR3 sequences listed, about an eighth were seen once; the top ten hold less than 8%. This clonotype was observed a handful of times. Its antigen is unidentified. The rearrangement joins TRBV14 to TRBJ1-4; D perhaps matches TRBD1 (5 bases). Material for sequencing was blood. The clonotype was recovered from a woman in her 40s with Graves' hyperthyroidism. DNA for the CDR3: TGTGCCAGCAGCCATTACGGAGGGGCTGAAAAACTGTTTTTT. It specifies CASSHYGGAEKLFF.